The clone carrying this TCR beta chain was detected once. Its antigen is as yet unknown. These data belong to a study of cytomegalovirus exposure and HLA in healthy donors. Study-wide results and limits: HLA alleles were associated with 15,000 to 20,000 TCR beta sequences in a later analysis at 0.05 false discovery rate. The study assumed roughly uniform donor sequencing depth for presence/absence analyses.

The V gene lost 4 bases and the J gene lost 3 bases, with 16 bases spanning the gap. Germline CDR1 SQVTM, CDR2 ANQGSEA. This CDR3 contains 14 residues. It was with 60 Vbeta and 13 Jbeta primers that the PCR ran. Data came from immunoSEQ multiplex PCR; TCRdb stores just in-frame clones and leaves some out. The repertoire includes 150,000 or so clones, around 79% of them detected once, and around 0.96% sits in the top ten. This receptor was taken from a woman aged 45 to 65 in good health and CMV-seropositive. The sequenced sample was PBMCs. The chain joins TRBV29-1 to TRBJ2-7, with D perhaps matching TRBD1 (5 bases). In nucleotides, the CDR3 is TGCAGCGTTGTGGGGCAAGCGAGCATCTACGAGCAGTACTTC. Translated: CSVVGQASIYEQYF.